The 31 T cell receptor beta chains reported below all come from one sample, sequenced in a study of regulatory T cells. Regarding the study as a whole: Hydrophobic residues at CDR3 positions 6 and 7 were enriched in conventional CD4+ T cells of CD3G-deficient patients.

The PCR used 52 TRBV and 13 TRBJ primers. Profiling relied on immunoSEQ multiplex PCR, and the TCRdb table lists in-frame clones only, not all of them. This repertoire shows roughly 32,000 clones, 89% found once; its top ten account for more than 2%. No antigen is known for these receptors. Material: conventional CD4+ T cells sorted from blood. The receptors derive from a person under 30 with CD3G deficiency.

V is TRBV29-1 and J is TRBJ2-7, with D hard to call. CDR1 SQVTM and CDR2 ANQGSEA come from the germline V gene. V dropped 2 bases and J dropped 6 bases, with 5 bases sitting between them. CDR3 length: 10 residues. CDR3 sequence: CSVERREQYF. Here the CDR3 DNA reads TGCAGCGTTGAACGGCGCGAGCAGTACTTC.

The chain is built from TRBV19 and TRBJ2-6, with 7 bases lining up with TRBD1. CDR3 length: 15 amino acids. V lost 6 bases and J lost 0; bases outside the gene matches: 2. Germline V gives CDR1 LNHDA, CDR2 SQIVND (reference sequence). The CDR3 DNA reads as TGTGCCAGTAGAGGACAGGTCTCTGGGGCCAACGTCCTGACTTTC. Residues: CASRGQVSGANVLTF.

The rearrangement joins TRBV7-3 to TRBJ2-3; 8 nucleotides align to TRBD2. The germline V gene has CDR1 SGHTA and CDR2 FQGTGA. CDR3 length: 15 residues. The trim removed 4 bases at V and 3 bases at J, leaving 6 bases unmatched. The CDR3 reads CASSSVAGPTDTQYF. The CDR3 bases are TGTGCCAGCAGCTCCGTAGCGGGACCAACAGATACGCAGTATTTT.

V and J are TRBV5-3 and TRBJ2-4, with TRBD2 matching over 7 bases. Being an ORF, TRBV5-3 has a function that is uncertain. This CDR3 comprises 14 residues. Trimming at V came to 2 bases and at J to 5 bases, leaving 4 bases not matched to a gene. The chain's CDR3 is CARSFGGSQNIQYF. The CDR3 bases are TGTGCCAGAAGCTTCGGGGGGTCACAAAACATTCAGTACTTC.

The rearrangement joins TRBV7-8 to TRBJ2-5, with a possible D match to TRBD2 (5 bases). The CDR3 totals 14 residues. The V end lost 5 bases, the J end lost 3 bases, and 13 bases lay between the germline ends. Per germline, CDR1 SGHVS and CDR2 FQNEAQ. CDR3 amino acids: CASSARAAKETQYF. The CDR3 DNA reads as TGTGCCAGCAGCGCGAGGGCAGCAAAAGAGACCCAGTACTTC. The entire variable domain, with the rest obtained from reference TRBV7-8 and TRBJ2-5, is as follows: GAGVSQSPRYKVAKRGQDVALRCDPISGHVSLFWYQQALGQGPEFLTYFQNEAQLDKSGLPSDRFFAERPEGSVSTLKIQRTQQEDSAVYLCASSARAAKETQYFGPGTRLLVL.

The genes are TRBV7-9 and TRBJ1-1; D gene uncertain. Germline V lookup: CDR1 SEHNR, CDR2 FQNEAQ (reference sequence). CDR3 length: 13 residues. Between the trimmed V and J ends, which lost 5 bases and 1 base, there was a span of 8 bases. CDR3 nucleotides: TGTGCCAGCAGCCTGACCGCGAACACTGAAGCTTTCTTT. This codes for CASSLTANTEAFF.

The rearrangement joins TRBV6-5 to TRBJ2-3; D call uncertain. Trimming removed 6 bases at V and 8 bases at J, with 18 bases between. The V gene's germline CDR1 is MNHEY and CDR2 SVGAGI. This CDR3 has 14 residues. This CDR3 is CASRANGRLTTQYF. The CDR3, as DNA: TGTGCCAGCAGGGCTAACGGCCGACTTACTACGCAGTATTTT.

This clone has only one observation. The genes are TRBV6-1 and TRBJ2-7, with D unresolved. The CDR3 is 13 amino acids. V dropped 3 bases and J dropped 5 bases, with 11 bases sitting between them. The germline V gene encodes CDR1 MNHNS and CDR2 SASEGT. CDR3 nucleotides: TGTGCCAGCAGTGAGGGTTACAGTGACGAGCAGTACTTC. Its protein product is CASSEGYSDEQYF.

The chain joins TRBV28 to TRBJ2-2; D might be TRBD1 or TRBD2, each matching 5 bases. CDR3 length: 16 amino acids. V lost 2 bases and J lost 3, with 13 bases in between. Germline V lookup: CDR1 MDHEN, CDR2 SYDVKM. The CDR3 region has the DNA TGTGCCAGCAGTTTAAGGGACGGAGCCTACACCGGGGAGCTGTTTTTT. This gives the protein CASSLRDGAYTGELFF.

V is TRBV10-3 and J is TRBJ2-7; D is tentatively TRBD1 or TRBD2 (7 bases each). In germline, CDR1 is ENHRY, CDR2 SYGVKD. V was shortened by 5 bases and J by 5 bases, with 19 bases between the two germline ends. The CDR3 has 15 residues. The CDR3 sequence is CAISKGASGNHEQYF. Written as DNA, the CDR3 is TGTGCCATCAGTAAGGGGGCCAGCGGGAATCACGAGCAGTACTTC.

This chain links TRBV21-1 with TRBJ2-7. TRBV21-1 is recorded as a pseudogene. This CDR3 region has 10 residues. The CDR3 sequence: CASTWYEQYF. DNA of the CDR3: TGTGCCAGCACCTGGTACGAGCAGTACTTC.

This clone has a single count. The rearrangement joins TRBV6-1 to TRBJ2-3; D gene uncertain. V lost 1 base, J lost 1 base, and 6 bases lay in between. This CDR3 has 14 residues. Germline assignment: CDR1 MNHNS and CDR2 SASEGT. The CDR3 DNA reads TGTGCCAGCAGTGAAGATGGGCGCACAGATACGCAGTATTTT. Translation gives CASSEDGRTDTQYF.

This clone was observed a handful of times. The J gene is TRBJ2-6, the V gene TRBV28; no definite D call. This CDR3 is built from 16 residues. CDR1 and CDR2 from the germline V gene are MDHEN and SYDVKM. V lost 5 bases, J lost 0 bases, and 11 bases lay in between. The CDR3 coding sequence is TGTGCCAGCAGTGCCCAAACAGCCTCTGGGGCCAACGTCCTGACTTTC. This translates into CASSAQTASGANVLTF. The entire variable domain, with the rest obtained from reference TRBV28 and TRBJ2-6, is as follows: DVKVTQSSRYLVKRTGEKVFLECVQDMDHENMFWYRQDPGLGLRLIYFSYDVKMKEKGDIPEGYSVSREKKERFSLILESASTNQTSMYLCASSAQTASGANVLTFGAGSRLTVL.

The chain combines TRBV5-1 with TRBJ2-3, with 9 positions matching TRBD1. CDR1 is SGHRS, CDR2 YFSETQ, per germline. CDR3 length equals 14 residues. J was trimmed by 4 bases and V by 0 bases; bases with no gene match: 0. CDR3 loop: CASSLGQGADTQYF. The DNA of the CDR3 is TGCGCCAGCAGCTTGGGACAGGGGGCAGATACGCAGTATTTT. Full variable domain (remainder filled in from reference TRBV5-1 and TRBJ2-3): KAGVTQTPRYLIKTRGQQVTLSCSPISGHRSVSWYQQTPGQGLQFLFEYFSETQRNKGNFPGRFSGRQFSNSRSEMNVSTLELGDSALYLCASSLGQGADTQYFGPGTRLTVL.

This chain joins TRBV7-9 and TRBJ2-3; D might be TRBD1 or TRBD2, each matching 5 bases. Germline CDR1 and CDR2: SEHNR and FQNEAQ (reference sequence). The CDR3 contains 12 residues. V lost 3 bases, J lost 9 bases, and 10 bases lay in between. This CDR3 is CASSFDEGTQYF. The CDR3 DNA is TGTGCCAGCAGCTTCGACGAGGGGACGCAGTATTTT.

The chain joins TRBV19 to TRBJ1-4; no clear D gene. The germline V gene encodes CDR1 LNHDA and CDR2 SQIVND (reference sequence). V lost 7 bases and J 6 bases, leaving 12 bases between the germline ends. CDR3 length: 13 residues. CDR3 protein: CASTRGPDEKLFF. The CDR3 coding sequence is TGTGCCAGTACGCGGGGTCCGGATGAAAAACTGTTTTTT.

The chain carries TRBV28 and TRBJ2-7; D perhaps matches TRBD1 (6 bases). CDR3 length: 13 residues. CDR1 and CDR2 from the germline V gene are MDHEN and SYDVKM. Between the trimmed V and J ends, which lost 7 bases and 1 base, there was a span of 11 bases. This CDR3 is CASNPQGSYEQYF. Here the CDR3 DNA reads TGTGCCAGCAATCCCCAGGGGTCCTACGAGCAGTACTTC.

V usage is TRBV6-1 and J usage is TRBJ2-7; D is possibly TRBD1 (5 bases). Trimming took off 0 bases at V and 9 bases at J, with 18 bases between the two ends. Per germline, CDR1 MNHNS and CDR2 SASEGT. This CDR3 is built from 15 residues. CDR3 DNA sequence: TGTGCCAGCAGTGAAGCGCTCATCAGGGCCCCGGGGCAGTACTTC. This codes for CASSEALIRAPGQYF.

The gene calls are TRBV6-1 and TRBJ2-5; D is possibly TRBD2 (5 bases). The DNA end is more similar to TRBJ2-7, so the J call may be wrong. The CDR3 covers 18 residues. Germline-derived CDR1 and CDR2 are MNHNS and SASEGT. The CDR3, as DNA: TGTGCCAGCAGTGAATCGAGGGCCGGTCGAGGGTCTCCGTACGAGCAGTACTTC. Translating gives CASSESRAGRGSPYEQYF.

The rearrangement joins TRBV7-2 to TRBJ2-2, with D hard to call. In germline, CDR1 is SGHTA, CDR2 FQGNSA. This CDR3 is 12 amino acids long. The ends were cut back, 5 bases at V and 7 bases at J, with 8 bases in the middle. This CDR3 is CASSLIGGELFF. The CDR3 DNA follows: TGTGCCAGCAGCCTAATAGGCGGGGAGCTGTTTTTT.

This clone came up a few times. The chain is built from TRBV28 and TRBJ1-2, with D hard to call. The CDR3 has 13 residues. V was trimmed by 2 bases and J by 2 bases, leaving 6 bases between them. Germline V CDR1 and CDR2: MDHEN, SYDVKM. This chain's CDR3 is CASSLATNYGYTF. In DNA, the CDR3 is TGTGCCAGCAGTTTAGCAACCAACTATGGCTACACCTTC.

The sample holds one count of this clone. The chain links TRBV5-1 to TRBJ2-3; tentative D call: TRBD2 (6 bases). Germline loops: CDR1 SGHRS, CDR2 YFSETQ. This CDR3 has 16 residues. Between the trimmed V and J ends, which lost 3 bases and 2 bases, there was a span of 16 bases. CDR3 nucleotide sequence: TGCGCCAGCAGCTCGGGGATGCGCGGGAACACAGATACGCAGTATTTT. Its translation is CASSSGMRGNTDTQYF.

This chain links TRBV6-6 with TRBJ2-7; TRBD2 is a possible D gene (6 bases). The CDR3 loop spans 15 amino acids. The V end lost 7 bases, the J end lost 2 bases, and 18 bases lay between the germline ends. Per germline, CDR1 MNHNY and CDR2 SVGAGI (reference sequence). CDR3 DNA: TGTGCCAGCACTATCGGGCCTTGGGGGGCCTACGAGCAGTACTTC. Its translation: CASTIGPWGAYEQYF.

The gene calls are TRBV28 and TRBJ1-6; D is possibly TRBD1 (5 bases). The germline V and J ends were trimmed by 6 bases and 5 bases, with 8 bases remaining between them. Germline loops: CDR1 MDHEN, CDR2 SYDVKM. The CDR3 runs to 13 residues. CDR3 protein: CASRDTHNSPLHF. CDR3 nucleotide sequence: TGTGCCAGCAGGGACACCCATAATTCACCCCTCCACTTT.

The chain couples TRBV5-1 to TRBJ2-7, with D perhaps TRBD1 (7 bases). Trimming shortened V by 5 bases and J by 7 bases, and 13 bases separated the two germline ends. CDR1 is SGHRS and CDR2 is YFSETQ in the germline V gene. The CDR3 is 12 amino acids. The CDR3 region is CASRNPGGEQYF. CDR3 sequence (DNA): TGCGCCAGCAGAAACCCAGGGGGGGAGCAGTACTTC.

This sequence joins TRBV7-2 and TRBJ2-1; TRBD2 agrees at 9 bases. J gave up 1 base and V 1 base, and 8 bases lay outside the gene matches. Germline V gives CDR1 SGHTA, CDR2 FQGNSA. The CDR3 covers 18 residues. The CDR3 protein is CASSLEAGGGYSYNEQFF. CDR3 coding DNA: TGTGCCAGCAGCTTAGAAGCGGGGGGCGGATATTCCTACAATGAGCAGTTCTTC.

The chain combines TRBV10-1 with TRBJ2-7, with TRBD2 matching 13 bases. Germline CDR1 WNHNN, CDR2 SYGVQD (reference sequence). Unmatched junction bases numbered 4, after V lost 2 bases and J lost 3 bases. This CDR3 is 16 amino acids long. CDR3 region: CASSEGTSGMIYEQYF. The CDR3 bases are TGCGCCAGCAGTGAGGGGACTAGCGGGATGATCTACGAGCAGTACTTC.

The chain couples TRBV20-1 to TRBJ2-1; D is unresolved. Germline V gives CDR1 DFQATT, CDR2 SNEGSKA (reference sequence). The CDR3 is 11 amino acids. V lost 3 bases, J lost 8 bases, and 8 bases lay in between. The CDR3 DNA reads TGCAGTGCTAGTAATCCTGATGAGCAGTTCTTC. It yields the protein CSASNPDEQFF.

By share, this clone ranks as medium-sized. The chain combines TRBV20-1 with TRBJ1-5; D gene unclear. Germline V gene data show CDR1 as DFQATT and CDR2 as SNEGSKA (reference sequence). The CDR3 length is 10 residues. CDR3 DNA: TGCAGGCTGATAGGCCAGCCCCAGCATTTT. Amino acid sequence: CRLIGQPQHF.

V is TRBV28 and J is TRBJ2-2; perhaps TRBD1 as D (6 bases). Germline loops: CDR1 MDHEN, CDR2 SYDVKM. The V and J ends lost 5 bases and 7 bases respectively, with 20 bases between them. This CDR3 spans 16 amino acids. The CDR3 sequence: CASSPPRGGSGGELFF. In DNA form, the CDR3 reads TGTGCCAGCAGTCCACCTCGAGGGGGATCGGGCGGGGAGCTGTTTTTT.

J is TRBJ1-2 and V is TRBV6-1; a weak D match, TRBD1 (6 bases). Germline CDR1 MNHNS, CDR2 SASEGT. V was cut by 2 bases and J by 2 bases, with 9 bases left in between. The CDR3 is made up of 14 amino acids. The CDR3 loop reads CASSELGQNYGYTF. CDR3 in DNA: TGTGCCAGCAGTGAACTCGGACAGAACTATGGCTACACCTTC.